This T cell receptor (beta chain) was captured by sequencing in a study of CD8 T cells in ankylosing spondylitis. This CDR3 spans 13 amino acids. Trimming cost V 2 bases and J 6 bases, with 11 bases left between them. As regards this clonotype: The antigen remains undetermined.

Each CDR3 protein gets one entry after TCRdb re-called the 5' RACE reads with MiXCR. The sample lists around 220,000 distinct CDR3 sequences, around 20% occurring once. General study points: Several highly homologous variants made up a TCR beta motif that seemed to typify ankylosing spondylitis blood. The authors found the disease-linked clones to be CD8+ and relatively rare in peripheral blood.

Sequencing used blood, either unsorted or a sorted T cell fraction (not recorded which). The chain links TRBV12-3 or TRBV12-4 to TRBJ2-7; D ambiguous. The source of this sequence is a male donor with ankylosing spondylitis. DNA for the CDR3: TGTGCCAGCAGTTTATCAAAAACTCTCGAGCAGTACTTC. The encoded protein is CASSLSKTLEQYF.